One and the same sample provided the 18 T cell receptor beta chains below, sequenced in a study of CD4 T cells in relation to SARS-CoV-2 and coronaviruses. These receptors lack a known antigen. CD4+ T cells from unexposed donors were obtained before the COVID-19 pandemic (2011-2018). The cells were cultured for less than twelve days before CD4+ T cells were isolated. The assay was immunoSEQ multiplex PCR, and TCRdb's table has in-frame clones only and misses some. The sample has about 23,000 clones, around 78% seen once. Sample: CD4+ T cells from PBMCs, cultured in vitro. These receptors originate from a human donor in good health.

This sequence joins TRBV5-1 and TRBJ2-5, with 10 nucleotides matching TRBD2. CDR3 length: 16 residues. J was trimmed by 5 bases and V by 4 bases; bases with no gene match: 11. Germline V gives CDR1 SGHRS, CDR2 YFSETQ. The DNA of the CDR3 is TGCGCCAGCAGCACATATATAGCGGGAGGAGGGGAGACCCAGTACTTC. Amino acids: CASSTYIAGGGETQYF.

The chain couples TRBV10-3 to TRBJ2-5; D possibly corresponds to TRBD2 (7 bases). CDR1 is ENHRY and CDR2 is SYGVKD in the germline V gene. This CDR3 is built from 14 residues. The V end was cut by 3 bases, the J end by 1 base, with 9 bases between. CDR3 protein: CAISEGGAQETQYF. As DNA, the CDR3 is TGTGCCATCAGTGAAGGGGGGGCCCAAGAGACCCAGTACTTC.

The chain links TRBV18 to TRBJ2-7; 7 bases align to TRBD2. This CDR3 contains 13 residues. The trim removed 6 bases at V and 4 bases at J, leaving 6 bases unmatched. Germline assignment: CDR1 KGHSH and CDR2 LQKENI. In DNA form, the CDR3 reads TGTGCCAGCTCCCGCGGGAGTTCGTACGAGCAGTACTTC. Translating gives CASSRGSSYEQYF. Full variable domain (missing parts from reference TRBV18 and TRBJ2-7): NAGVMQNPRHLVRRRGQEARLRCSPMKGHSHVYWYRQLPEEGLKFMVYLQKENIIDESGMPKERFSAEFPKEGPSILRIQQVVRGDSAAYFCASSRGSSYEQYFGPGTRLTVT.

The chain links TRBV10-2 to TRBJ1-2; 10 bases are shared with TRBD1. This CDR3 has 15 residues. Per germline, CDR1 WSHSY and CDR2 SAAADI. The V and J ends lost 4 bases and 5 bases, in that order; junction bases with no gene match: 7. The CDR3 coding sequence is TGCGCCAGCAGTGTCGGACAGGGGGTGGTTTATGGCTACACCTTC. This encodes CASSVGQGVVYGYTF.

In the case of this clone: In the same sample, other DNA sequences code for this CDR3. The V gene is TRBV10-3, the J gene TRBJ2-3; D not certain. CDR3 length: 15 amino acids. CDR1 and CDR2 from the germline V gene are ENHRY and SYGVKD. With 0 bases removed from V and 0 bases from J, the gap between germline ends came to 7 bases. The CDR3 spells CAISESKGSTDTQYF. The DNA of the CDR3 is TGTGCCATCAGTGAGTCGAAGGGAAGCACAGATACGCAGTATTTT.

The chain couples TRBV4-1 to TRBJ2-5; no clear D. V dropped 0 bases and J dropped 5 bases, with 13 bases sitting between them. The germline V gene encodes CDR1 MGHRA and CDR2 YSYEKL. CDR3 length: 15 residues. The CDR3 region is CASSQDDDGYETQYF. For the CDR3, the DNA is TGCGCCAGCAGCCAAGATGACGACGGGTACGAGACCCAGTACTTC.

The rearrangement uses TRBV29-1 and TRBJ1-5; D call uncertain. Germline V CDR1 and CDR2: SQVTM, ANQGSEA. V lost 4 bases to trimming and J lost 4 bases, with 14 bases between them. The CDR3 extends over 14 amino acids. The chain's CDR3 is CSVVLAGSNQPQHF. The CDR3 DNA follows: TGCAGCGTTGTATTGGCGGGGTCGAATCAGCCCCAGCATTTT.

V gene TRBV3-1 (or the pseudogene TRBV3-2) combines with J gene TRBJ2-4; D uncertain. CDR3 length: 16 amino acids. Germline lookup yields CDR1 LGHDT and CDR2 YNNKEL (reference sequence). Trimming took off 1 base at V and 0 bases at J, with 10 bases between the two ends. CDR3 sequence (DNA): TGTGCCAGCAGCCAAGGACTTCAACTAGCCAAAAACATTCAGTACTTC. Amino acids: CASSQGLQLAKNIQYF.

The chain combines TRBV7-2 with TRBJ2-4; D call uncertain. This CDR3 has 14 amino acids. Germline lookup yields CDR1 SGHTA and CDR2 FQGNSA. The V end lost 1 base, the J end lost 5 bases, and 9 bases lay between the germline ends. CDR3: CASSLGFAENIQYF. For the CDR3, the DNA is TGTGCCAGCAGCTTAGGGTTTGCGGAAAACATTCAGTACTTC.

This chain joins TRBV9 and TRBJ1-1, with a possible D match to TRBD1 (5 bases). V gave up 0 bases and J gave up 4 bases, with 10 bases separating them. This CDR3 is built from 14 residues. Germline V CDR1 and CDR2: SGDLS, YYNGEE. As DNA, the CDR3 is TGTGCCAGCAGCGTAGCGTCAGGGAGCACTGAAGCTTTCTTT. Translated, it gives CASSVASGSTEAFF.

This chain uses TRBV6-5 with TRBJ2-5, with a tentative D call TRBD2 (6 bases). This CDR3 contains 13 residues. CDR1 is MNHEY, CDR2 SVGAGI, per germline. V was cut by 11 bases and J by 3 bases, with 16 bases left in between. The CDR3 DNA reads as TGTGCCTCGGGACTTTGGGGAGAAGAGACCCAGTACTTC. Encoded protein: CASGLWGEETQYF.

The chain is built from TRBV20-1 and TRBJ2-3; D not certain. The CDR3 covers 11 residues. With 5 bases removed from V and 2 bases from J, the gap between germline ends came to 5 bases. The germline CDR1 and CDR2 sequences are DFQATT and SNEGSKA (reference sequence). The CDR3 nucleotides read TGCAGTGCTCAAGCCACAGATACGCAGTATTTT. Encoded protein: CSAQATDTQYF.

The chain links TRBV24-1 to TRBJ2-3; 11 bases line up with TRBD1. V dropped 4 bases and J dropped 4; count of bases not matched to a gene: 6. The length of the CDR3 is 16 residues. Germline loops: CDR1 KGHDR, CDR2 SFDVKD. The CDR3 sequence: CATSDRGQGAADTQYF. The CDR3 nucleotides read TGTGCCACCAGTGACCGAGGACAGGGGGCTGCAGATACGCAGTATTTT.

The chain combines TRBV27 with TRBJ2-7; D unclear. The V gene's germline CDR1 is MNHEY and CDR2 SMNVEV (reference sequence). V was trimmed by 3 bases and J by 1 base, leaving 10 bases between them. This CDR3 spans 14 amino acids. In nucleotides, the CDR3 is TGTGCCAGCAGTTTGAACAGTCAGTCCTACGAGCAGTACTTC. This encodes CASSLNSQSYEQYF.

The chain links TRBV5-1 to TRBJ2-5, with 9 nucleotides matching TRBD2. CDR3 length equals 15 residues. Germline CDR1 is SGHRS and CDR2 is YFSETQ. With 4 bases clipped from V and 5 bases from J, the junction kept 9 bases outside the gene matches. The CDR3 nucleotides read TGCGCCAGCAGCATAGCGGGAGTGGATAGTGAGACCCAGTACTTC. Translation gives CASSIAGVDSETQYF.

V gene TRBV2 combines with J gene TRBJ1-5, with D tentatively TRBD1 (6 bases). With 6 bases removed from V and 0 bases from J, the gap between germline ends came to 12 bases. Germline CDR1 SNHLY, CDR2 FYNNEI. This CDR3 region has 15 residues. The CDR3 is CASRRTEDSNQPQHF. In DNA, the CDR3 is TGTGCCAGCAGGAGGACAGAAGATAGCAATCAGCCCCAGCATTTT.

The chain joins TRBV27 to TRBJ2-1; a possible D gene is TRBD2 (5 bases). V was shortened by 0 bases and J by 0 bases, with 12 bases between the two germline ends. This CDR3 region has 17 residues. Germline V gene sequence: CDR1 MNHEY, CDR2 SMNVEV (reference sequence). The CDR3 is CASSLSGGFSSYNEQFF. CDR3 in DNA: TGTGCCAGCAGTTTATCCGGCGGGTTTAGCTCCTACAATGAGCAGTTCTTC.

The chain is built from TRBV7-2 and TRBJ1-4, with 9 positions matching TRBD1. This CDR3 is 15 amino acids long. With 0 bases clipped from V and 7 bases from J, the junction kept 3 bases outside the gene matches. Germline CDR1 reads SGHTA; CDR2 reads FQGNSA. CDR3 in amino acids: CASSLAGQGSEKLFF. In DNA form, the CDR3 reads TGTGCCAGCAGCTTAGCCGGACAGGGGAGTGAAAAACTGTTTTTT.